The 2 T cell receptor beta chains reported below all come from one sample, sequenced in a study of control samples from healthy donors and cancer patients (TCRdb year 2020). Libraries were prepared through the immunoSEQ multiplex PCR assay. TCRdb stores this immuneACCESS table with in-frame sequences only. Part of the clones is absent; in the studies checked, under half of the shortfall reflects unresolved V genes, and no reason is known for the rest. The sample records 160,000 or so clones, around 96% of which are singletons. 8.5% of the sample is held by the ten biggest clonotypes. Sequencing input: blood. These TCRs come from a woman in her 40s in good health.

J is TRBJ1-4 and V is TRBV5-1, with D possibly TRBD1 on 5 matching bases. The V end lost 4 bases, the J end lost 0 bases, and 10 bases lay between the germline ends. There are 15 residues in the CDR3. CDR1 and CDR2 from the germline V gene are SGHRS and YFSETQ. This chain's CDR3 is CASSLSTATNEKLFF. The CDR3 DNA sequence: TGCGCCAGCAGCCTATCGACAGCAACTAATGAAAAACTGTTTTTT.

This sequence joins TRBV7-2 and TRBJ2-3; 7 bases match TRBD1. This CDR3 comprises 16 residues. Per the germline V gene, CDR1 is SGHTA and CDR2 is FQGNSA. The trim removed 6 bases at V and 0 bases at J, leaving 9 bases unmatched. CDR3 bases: TGTGCCAGCAGTCCCACAGGGGCCCCAAGCACAGATACGCAGTATTTT. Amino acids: CASSPTGAPSTDTQYF.